The clone carrying this T cell receptor beta chain was detected a few times. The antigen is unknown. The sample belongs to a study of T cells in Graves' hyperthyroidism and ophthalmopathy. Study observations and caveats: Stable hyperthyroidism and ophthalmopathy were separated using 13 V-J signatures.

Germline V gene sequence: CDR1 DFQATT, CDR2 SNEGSKA (reference sequence). V dropped 4 bases and J dropped 8 bases, with 15 bases sitting between them. The CDR3 has 13 amino acids. RNA transcripts yielded amplified TCR beta CDR3 regions. RT-PCR in the first round (using the HTBI primer set) targeted the TCR CDR3. MiXCR, applied by TCRdb to the multiplex PCR reads, yields one record per CDR3 protein. The data hold about 660,000 distinct CDR3 sequences, with roughly 46% observed a single time. Orbital computed tomography and thyroid ultrasound, together with serum TRAb and thyroxine and clinical symptoms, were used for diagnoses.

The specimen was peripheral blood or thyroid tissue (not recorded which). The clonotype comes from an adult man with Graves' disease, either hyperthyroidism or ophthalmopathy (not recorded which). This rearrangement joins TRBV20-1 to TRBJ2-1; D possibly corresponds to TRBD2 (6 bases). The DNA of the CDR3 is TGCAGTGCTAAAAGTGGAGGGGACGATGAGCAGTTCTTC. Translating it yields CSAKSGGDDEQFF.